This record concerns one T cell receptor (beta chain) sequence. Assay used: immunoSEQ multiplex PCR; TCRdb lists only in-frame clones, some missing. Of 14,000 or so clones in the sample, 85% to 90% were seen once. The CDR3 extends over 17 amino acids. V shed 3 bases and J 7 bases; nucleotides not matched to a gene: 6. Germline values: CDR1 SGHTA, CDR2 FQGNSA. Time point in this sample: pre-treatment baseline. These data originate in a study of blood T cell dynamics during melanoma immunotherapy. This chain joins TRBV7-2 and TRBJ2-1; 16 nucleotides align to TRBD2. Sample: blood, taken from a patient treated with checkpoint blockade. This receptor was identified in a human donor with melanoma. The CDR3 DNA sequence: TGTGCCAGCAGCTTCACGGGACTAGCGGGGGGGCGGAATGAGCAGTTCTTC. Its protein is CASSFTGLAGGRNEQFF.